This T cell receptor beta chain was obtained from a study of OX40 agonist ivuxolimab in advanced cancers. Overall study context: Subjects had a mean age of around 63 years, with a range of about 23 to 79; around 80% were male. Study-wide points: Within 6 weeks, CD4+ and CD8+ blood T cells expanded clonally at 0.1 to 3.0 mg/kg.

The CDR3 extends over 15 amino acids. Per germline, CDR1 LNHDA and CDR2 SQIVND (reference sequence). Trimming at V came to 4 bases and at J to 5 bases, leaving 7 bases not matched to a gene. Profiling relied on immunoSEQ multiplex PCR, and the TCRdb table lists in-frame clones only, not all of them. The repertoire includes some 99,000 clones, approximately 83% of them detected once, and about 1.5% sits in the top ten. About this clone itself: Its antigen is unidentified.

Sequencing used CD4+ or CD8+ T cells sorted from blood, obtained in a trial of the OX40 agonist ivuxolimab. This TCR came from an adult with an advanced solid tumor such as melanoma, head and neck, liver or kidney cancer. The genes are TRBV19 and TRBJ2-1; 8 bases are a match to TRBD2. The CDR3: CASSKLAVSDNEQFF. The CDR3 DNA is TGTGCCAGTAGTAAACTAGCGGTGAGTGACAATGAGCAGTTCTTC.